The 16 T cell receptor beta chains listed next were all sequenced from one sample in a study of shared clonotypes between healthy human individuals. Assay: immunoSEQ multiplex PCR; the TCRdb copy retains only in-frame clones and omits some. The sample includes about 2.4 million clones, over 85% seen only once; the top ten take 0.14%. The sequencing sample was made of naive CD4+ T cells sorted from blood. Sample subset: CD45RA+ positively selected. These receptors originate from a man younger than 30 in good health.

This rearrangement joins TRBV5-4 to TRBJ1-3; D unclear. CDR3 length equals 16 residues. Per germline, CDR1 SGHNT and CDR2 YYREEE (reference sequence). Trimming took 0 bases from V and 0 from J, leaving 10 bases between them. The DNA of the CDR3 is TGTGCCAGCAGCTTGGGCGGAAGGCGCTCTGGAAACACCATATATTTT. Translation: CASSLGGRRSGNTIYF.

This rearrangement joins TRBV10-1 to TRBJ2-5; perhaps TRBD1 as D (6 bases). Germline V gene lookup returns CDR1 WNHNN and CDR2 SYGVQD (reference sequence). The CDR3 is made up of 14 amino acids. V was pared by 2 bases and J by 5 bases, with 12 bases between. The CDR3 sequence: CASSERARGETQYF. Here the CDR3 DNA reads TGCGCCAGCAGTGAGAGGGCCAGGGGTGAGACCCAGTACTTC.

Concerning this clone: Other DNA sequences in the sample encode the same CDR3. This chain connects TRBV6-5 to TRBJ2-5; the match to TRBD2 covers 11 bases. The germline V gene encodes CDR1 MNHEY and CDR2 SVGAGI. This CDR3 is built from 13 residues. Trimming at V came to 5 bases and at J to 4 bases, leaving 0 bases not matched to a gene. The CDR3 region has the DNA TGTGCCAGCAGTACTAGCGGGGGAGAGACCCAGTACTTC. It encodes CASSTSGGETQYF.

The genes are TRBV30 and TRBJ2-7, with TRBD1 identical over 8 bases. Germline lookup yields CDR1 GTSNPN and CDR2 SVGIG (reference sequence). With V trimmed by 3 bases and J by 2 bases, 0 bases remained unmatched. The CDR3 runs to 12 residues. The CDR3 spells CAWSRGPYEQYF. DNA of the CDR3: TGTGCCTGGAGCAGGGGGCCCTACGAGCAGTACTTC.

Comments on this clone: The sample has other DNA sequences that encode this CDR3 too. The chain recombines TRBV6-5 with TRBJ1-2; no clear D gene. Between the trimmed V and J ends, which lost 2 bases and 5 bases, there was a span of 6 bases. The CDR3 extends over 12 amino acids. CDR1 MNHEY and CDR2 SVGAGI come from the germline V gene. CDR3 residues: CASSYENYGYTF. The CDR3 coding sequence is TGTGCCAGCAGTTACGAGAATTATGGCTACACCTTC.

The V gene is TRBV29-1, the J gene TRBJ2-7; the match to TRBD1 covers 9 bases. The V gene's germline CDR1 is SQVTM and CDR2 ANQGSEA. The CDR3 spans 13 residues. V gave up 7 bases and J gave up 5 bases; unmatched junction bases: 9. The CDR3 bases are TGCAGCGCTTCCGGGACAGGGACCCACGAGCAGTACTTC. It yields the protein CSASGTGTHEQYF.

V gene TRBV10-3 combines with J gene TRBJ2-1; a weak D match, TRBD2 (6 bases). V gave up 6 bases and J gave up 0 bases, with 24 bases separating them. This CDR3 contains 19 residues. Germline V gene data show CDR1 as ENHRY and CDR2 as SYGVKD. The CDR3 sequence: CAISPGRSGGDSSYNEQFF. For the CDR3, the DNA is TGTGCCATCAGCCCTGGTCGATCGGGCGGGGACTCCTCCTACAATGAGCAGTTCTTC.

The chain employs TRBV12-5 and TRBJ1-4; D gene ambiguous. The CDR3 totals 15 residues. CDR1 and CDR2 (germline): LGHNT, FRNRAP. V lost 1 base and J 3 bases, leaving 9 bases between the germline ends. The CDR3 protein is CASGLGGTANEKLFF. CDR3 nucleotides: TGTGCTAGTGGTTTGGGGGGTACGGCTAATGAAAAACTGTTTTTT. Full variable domain (outside the CDR3, taken from reference TRBV12-5 and TRBJ1-4): DARVTQTPRHKVTEMGQEVTMRCQPILGHNTVFWYRQTMMQGLELLAYFRNRAPLDDSGMPKDRFSAEMPDATLATLKIQPSEPRDSAVYFCASGLGGTANEKLFFGSGTQLSVL.

The CDR3 nucleotides read TGTGCCAGCAGCGCTTCCCGGACAGGGGGCAGGGAAGAGACCCAGTACTTC. This sequence encodes CASSASRTGGREETQYF. V is TRBV9 and J is TRBJ2-5; 11 bases agree with TRBD1. With 3 bases clipped from V and 3 bases from J, the junction kept 10 bases outside the gene matches. Germline V lookup: CDR1 SGDLS, CDR2 YYNGEE. The CDR3 has 17 residues. The full variable domain, rest sourced from reference TRBV9 and TRBJ2-5, is DSGVTQTPKHLITATGQRVTLRCSPRSGDLSVYWYQQSLDQGLQFLIQYYNGEERAKGNILERFSAQQFPDLHSELNLSSLELGDSALYFCASSASRTGGREETQYFGPGTRLLVL.

The V and J genes are TRBV2 and TRBJ1-4, with D perhaps matching TRBD1 (6 bases). The CDR3 extends over 16 amino acids. The germline V and J ends were trimmed by 5 bases and 3 bases, with 16 bases remaining between them. The V gene's germline CDR1 is SNHLY and CDR2 FYNNEI. The CDR3 is CASSNPGQTANEKLFF. CDR3 DNA sequence: TGTGCCAGCAGTAACCCCGGACAGACAGCTAATGAAAAACTGTTTTTT.

This sequence joins TRBV11-2 and TRBJ2-1; 10 nucleotides line up with TRBD1. The CDR3 sequence is 18 residues long. Trimming at V came to 2 bases and at J to 3 bases, leaving 10 bases not matched to a gene. Germline V gene sequence: CDR1 SGHAT, CDR2 FQNNGV. The CDR3 here is CASSLRLGGQGFYNEQFF. The CDR3 nucleotides are TGTGCCAGCAGCTTACGGCTTGGGGGACAGGGGTTCTACAATGAGCAGTTCTTC.

The chain is built from TRBV28 and TRBJ1-1, with 10 bases fitting TRBD1. There are 14 residues in the CDR3. Germline values: CDR1 MDHEN, CDR2 SYDVKM. Unmatched junction bases numbered 4, after V lost 6 bases and J lost 3 bases. The CDR3 DNA is TGTGCCAGCAGGACGGACAGGGGGGACACTGAAGCTTTCTTT. This encodes CASRTDRGDTEAFF.

This chain links TRBV7-2 with TRBJ1-6; TRBD1 is a possible D gene (6 bases). CDR3 length equals 14 residues. CDR1 SGHTA and CDR2 FQGNSA come from the germline V gene. Trimming stripped 0 bases from V and 10 bases from J, with 10 bases between. The DNA of the CDR3 is TGTGCCAGCAGCTTAGCGTCTCAGGGGTCACCCCTCCACTTT. Encoded protein: CASSLASQGSPLHF.

The gene calls are TRBV5-4 and TRBJ1-2; D is perhaps TRBD1 (6 bases). V lost 0 bases and J lost 8, with 14 bases in between. The CDR3 has 14 residues. Per the germline V gene, CDR1 is SGHNT and CDR2 is YYREEE (reference sequence). DNA of the CDR3: TGTGCCAGCAGCTTGGTCGGGACATCAAGCGGCTACACCTTC. Protein: CASSLVGTSSGYTF.

The count of this clone is one. The chain recombines TRBV6-8 with TRBJ2-1; D uncertain. The CDR3 covers 16 residues. Deletions cut 5 bases from V and 2 bases from J, with 16 bases between. Per germline, CDR1 MNHGY and CDR2 SAAAGT. The CDR3 region is CASSPLISTPYNEQFF. In DNA, the CDR3 is TGTGCCAGCAGTCCGCTAATCTCGACCCCCTACAATGAGCAGTTCTTC.

The chain has TRBV12-5 and TRBJ1-3; D gene ambiguous. Germline-derived CDR1 and CDR2 are LGHNT and FRNRAP. CDR3 length: 16 amino acids. V was clipped by 3 bases and J by 0 bases, with 12 bases between them. In DNA form, the CDR3 reads TGTGCTAGTGGTTTCCCGAGAGGCCACTCTGGAAACACCATATATTTT. Residues: CASGFPRGHSGNTIYF.